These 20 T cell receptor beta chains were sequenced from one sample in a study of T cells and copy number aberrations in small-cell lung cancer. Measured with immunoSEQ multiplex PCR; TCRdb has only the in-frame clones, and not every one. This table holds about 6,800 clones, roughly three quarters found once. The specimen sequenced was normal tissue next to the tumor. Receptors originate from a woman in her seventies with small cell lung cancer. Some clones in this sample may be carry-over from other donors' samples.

CDR3 loop: CASSPGGGETQYF. The CDR3 nucleotides are TGTGCCAGCAGTCCGGGAGGCGGAGAGACCCAGTACTTC. V usage is TRBV28 and J usage is TRBJ2-5; 7 bases line up with TRBD2. The V gene end was trimmed by 5 bases and the J gene end by 4 bases; junction bases not matched to a gene: 4. The CDR3 runs to 13 residues. The germline CDR1 and CDR2 sequences are MDHEN and SYDVKM.

CDR3 DNA: TGCAGCGTTGAAGTATCCGGGGCGCGGTACGAGCAGTACTTC. Translation: CSVEVSGARYEQYF. The rearrangement uses TRBV29-1 and TRBJ2-7; perhaps D is TRBD1 or TRBD2 (5 bases each). The length of the CDR3 is 14 residues. CDR1 and CDR2 (germline): SQVTM, ANQGSEA. Trimming pared 1 base from V and 4 bases from J, leaving 14 bases between.

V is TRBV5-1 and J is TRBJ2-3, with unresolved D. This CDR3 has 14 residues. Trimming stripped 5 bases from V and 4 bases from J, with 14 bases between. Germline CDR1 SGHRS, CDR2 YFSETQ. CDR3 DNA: TGCGCCAGCAGACCGTGGACCGGACCAGATACGCAGTATTTT. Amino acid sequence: CASRPWTGPDTQYF. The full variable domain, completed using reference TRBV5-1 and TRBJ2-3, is KAGVTQTPRYLIKTRGQQVTLSCSPISGHRSVSWYQQTPGQGLQFLFEYFSETQRNKGNFPGRFSGRQFSNSRSEMNVSTLELGDSALYLCASRPWTGPDTQYFGPGTRLTVL.

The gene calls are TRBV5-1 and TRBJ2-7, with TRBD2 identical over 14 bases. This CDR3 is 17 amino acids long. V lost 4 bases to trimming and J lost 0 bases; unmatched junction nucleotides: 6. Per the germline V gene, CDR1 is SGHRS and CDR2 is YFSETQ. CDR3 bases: TGCGCCAGCAGCCACGGACTAGCGGGGGGCCTCTCCTACGAGCAGTACTTC. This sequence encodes CASSHGLAGGLSYEQYF.

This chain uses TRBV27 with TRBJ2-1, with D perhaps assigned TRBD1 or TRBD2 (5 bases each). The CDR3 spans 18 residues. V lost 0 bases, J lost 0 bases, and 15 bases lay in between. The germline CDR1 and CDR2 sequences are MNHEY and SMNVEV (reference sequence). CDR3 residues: CASSLSTWGGGSYNEQFF. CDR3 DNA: TGTGCCAGCAGTTTATCAACTTGGGGCGGAGGCTCCTACAATGAGCAGTTCTTC.

For the CDR3, the DNA is TGCGCCAGCAGCTTGGGACAGGGAAATGAAAAACTGTTTTTT. This translates into CASSLGQGNEKLFF. The chain uses TRBV5-1 and TRBJ1-4; 7 bases are shared with TRBD1. Per the germline V gene, CDR1 is SGHRS and CDR2 is YFSETQ. There are 14 residues in the CDR3. V shed 0 bases, J shed 5 bases, and the junction held 1 base outside the gene matches.

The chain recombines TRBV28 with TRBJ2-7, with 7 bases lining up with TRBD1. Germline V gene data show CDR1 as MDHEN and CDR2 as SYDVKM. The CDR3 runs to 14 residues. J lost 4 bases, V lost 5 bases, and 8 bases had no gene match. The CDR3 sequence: CASSIDRVKYEQYF. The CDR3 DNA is TGTGCCAGCAGTATTGACAGGGTTAAATACGAGCAGTACTTC.

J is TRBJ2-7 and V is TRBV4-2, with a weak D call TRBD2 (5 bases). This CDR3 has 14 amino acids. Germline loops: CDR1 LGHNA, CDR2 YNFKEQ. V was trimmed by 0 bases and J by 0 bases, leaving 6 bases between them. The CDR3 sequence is CASSQELVSYEQYF. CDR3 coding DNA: TGTGCCAGCAGCCAAGAACTAGTCTCCTACGAGCAGTACTTC.

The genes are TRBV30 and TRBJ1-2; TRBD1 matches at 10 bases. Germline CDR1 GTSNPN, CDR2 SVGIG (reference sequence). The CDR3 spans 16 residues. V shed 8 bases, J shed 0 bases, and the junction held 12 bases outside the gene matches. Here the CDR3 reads CAGTRDRGKTNYGYTF. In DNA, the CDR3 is TGTGCCGGAACCAGGGACAGGGGAAAAACTAACTATGGCTACACCTTC.

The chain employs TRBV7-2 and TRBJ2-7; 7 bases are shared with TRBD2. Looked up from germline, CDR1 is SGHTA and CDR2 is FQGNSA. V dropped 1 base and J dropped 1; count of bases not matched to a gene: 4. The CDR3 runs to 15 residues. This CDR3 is CASSLGSGASYEQYF. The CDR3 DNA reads TGTGCCAGCAGCTTAGGGAGCGGGGCTTCCTACGAGCAGTACTTC. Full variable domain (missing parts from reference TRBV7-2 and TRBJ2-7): GAGVSQSPSNKVTEKGKDVELRCDPISGHTALYWYRQSLGQGLEFLIYFQGNSAPDKSGLPSDRFSAERTGGSVSTLTIQRTQQEDSAVYLCASSLGSGASYEQYFGPGTRLTVT.

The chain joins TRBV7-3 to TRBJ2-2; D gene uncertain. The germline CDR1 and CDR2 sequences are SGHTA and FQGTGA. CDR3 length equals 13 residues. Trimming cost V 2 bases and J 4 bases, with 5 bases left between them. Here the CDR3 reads CASSLSRTGELFF. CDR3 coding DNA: TGTGCCAGCAGCTTATCACGCACCGGGGAGCTGTTTTTT.

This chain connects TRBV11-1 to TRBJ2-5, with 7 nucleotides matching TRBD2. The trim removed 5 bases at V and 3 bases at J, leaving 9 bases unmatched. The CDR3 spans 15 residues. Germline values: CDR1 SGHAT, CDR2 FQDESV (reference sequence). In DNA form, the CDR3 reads TGTGCCAGCAGCCGAGCGGGGTATAGGGAAGAGACCCAGTACTTC. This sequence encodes CASSRAGYREETQYF.

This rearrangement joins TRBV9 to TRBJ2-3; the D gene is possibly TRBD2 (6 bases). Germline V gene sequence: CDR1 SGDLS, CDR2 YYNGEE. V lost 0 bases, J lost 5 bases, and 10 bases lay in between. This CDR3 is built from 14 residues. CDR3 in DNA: TGTGCCAGCAGCGTAGGGGAGGCGGGAGATACGCAGTATTTT. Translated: CASSVGEAGDTQYF.

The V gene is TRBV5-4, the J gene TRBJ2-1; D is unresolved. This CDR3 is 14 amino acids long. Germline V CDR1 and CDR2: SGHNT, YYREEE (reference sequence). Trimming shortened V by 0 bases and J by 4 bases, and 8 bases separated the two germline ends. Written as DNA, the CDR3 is TGTGCCAGCAGCTTGGACGCGCGGTACAATGAGCAGTTCTTC. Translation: CASSLDARYNEQFF. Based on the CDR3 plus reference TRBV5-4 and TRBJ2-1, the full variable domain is ETGVTQSPTHLIKTRGQQVTLRCSSQSGHNTVSWYQQALGQGPQFIFQYYREEENGRGNFPPRFSGLQFPNYSSELNVNALELDDSALYLCASSLDARYNEQFFGPGTRLTVL.

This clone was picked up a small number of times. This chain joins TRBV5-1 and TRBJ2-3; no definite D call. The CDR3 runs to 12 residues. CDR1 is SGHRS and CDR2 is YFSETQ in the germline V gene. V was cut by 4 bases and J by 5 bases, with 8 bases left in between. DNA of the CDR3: TGCGCCAGCAGCCCTGCAGGAGATACGCAGTATTTT. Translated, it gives CASSPAGDTQYF.

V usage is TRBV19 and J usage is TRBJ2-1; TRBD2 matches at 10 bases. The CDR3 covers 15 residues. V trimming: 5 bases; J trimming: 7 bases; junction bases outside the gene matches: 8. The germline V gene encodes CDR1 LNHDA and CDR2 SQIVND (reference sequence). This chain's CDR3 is CASSLAGVVWNEQFF. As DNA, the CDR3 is TGTGCCAGTAGTCTAGCGGGAGTGGTTTGGAATGAGCAGTTCTTC.

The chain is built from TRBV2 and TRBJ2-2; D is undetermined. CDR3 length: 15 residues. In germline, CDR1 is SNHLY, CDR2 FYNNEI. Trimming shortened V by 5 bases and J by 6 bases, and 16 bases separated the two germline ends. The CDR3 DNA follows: TGTGCCAGCAGTCGCCGACTGGCCTCCGCCGGGGAGCTGTTTTTT. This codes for CASSRRLASAGELFF.

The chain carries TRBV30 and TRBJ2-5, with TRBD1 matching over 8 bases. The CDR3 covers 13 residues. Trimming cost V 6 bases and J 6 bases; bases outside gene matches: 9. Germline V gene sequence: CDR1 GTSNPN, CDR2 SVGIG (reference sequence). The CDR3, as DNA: TGTGCCTGTGAACAGGGGGATCGAAAGACCCAGTACTTC. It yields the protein CACEQGDRKTQYF.

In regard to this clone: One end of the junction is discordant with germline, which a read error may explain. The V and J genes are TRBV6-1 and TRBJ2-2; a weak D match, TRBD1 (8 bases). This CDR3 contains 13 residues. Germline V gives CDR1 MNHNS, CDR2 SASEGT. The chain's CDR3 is CAGRTGRAGELFF. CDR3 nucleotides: TGTGCCGGCAGGACAGGGAGGGCCGGGGAGCTGTTTTTT.

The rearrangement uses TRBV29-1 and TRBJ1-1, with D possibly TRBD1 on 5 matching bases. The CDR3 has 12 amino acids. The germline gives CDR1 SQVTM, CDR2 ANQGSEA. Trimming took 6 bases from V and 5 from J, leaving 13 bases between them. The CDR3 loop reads CSVRDQGTEAFF. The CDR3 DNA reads TGCAGCGTCCGGGACCAAGGGACTGAAGCTTTCTTT.